One T cell receptor (beta chain) is described in this entry. The antigen remains unidentified. Profiling relied on immunoSEQ multiplex PCR, and the TCRdb table lists in-frame clones only, not all of them. In the table there are some 21,000 clones, about nine tenths of which are singletons. The sample belongs to a study of T cell repertoires and Cas9 in healthy adults. Study background: Multi-effector potency, cytotoxicity and lineage were assessed in SpCas9-reactive CD4 and CD8 T cells.

V was shortened by 1 base and J by 10 bases, with 16 bases between the two germline ends. This CDR3 has 15 residues. Germline lookup yields CDR1 LNHDA and CDR2 SQIVND (reference sequence). Overall study findings and caveats: SpCas9-reactive regulatory T cells reportedly mitigated SpCas9-reactive effector T cells in vitro.

The clonotype comes from a human donor in good health. The V and J genes are TRBV19 and TRBJ2-2, with D tentatively TRBD2 (5 bases). Material for sequencing was CD4+ effector T cells (CD127+, CD25-, CD137-, CD154-) from PBMCs; culture status not recorded. The CDR3 here is CASSIGSGWGEELFF. In DNA form, the CDR3 reads TGTGCCAGTAGTATAGGTTCGGGGTGGGGAGAGGAGCTGTTTTTT.